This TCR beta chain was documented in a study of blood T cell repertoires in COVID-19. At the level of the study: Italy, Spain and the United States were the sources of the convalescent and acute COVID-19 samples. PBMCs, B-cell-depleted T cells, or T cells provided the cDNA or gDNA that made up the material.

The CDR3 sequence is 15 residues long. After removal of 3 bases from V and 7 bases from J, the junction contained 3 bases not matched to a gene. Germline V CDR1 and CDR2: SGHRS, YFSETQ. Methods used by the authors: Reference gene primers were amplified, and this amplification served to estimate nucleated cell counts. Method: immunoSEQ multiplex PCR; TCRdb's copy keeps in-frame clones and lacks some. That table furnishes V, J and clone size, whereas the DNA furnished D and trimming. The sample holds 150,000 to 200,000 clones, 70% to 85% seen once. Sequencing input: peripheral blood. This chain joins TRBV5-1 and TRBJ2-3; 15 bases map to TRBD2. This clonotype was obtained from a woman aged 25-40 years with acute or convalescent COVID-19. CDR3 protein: CASSWTSGRENTQYF. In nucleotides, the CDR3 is TGCGCCAGCAGCTGGACTAGCGGGAGGGAGAATACGCAGTATTTT.